These 2 T cell receptor beta chains share one sample of origin, sequenced in a study of T cell repertoires in cytomegalovirus infection. TCRdb redid the calling of the reads with MiXCR, one entry per CDR3 protein. The sample lists about 210,000 distinct CDR3 sequences, roughly 6.5% occurring once. Sequencing was done on a sample of PBMCs. These receptors all come from a human donor in good health (CMV status not recorded). Some clones in this sample may be carry-over from other donors' samples.

This clonotype was found many times. CDR3 loop: CASSQTGSGNTIYF. The DNA of the CDR3 is TGTGCCAGCAGCCAAACAGGGAGTGGAAACACCATATATTTT. J is TRBJ1-3 and V is TRBV7-2, with a weak D call TRBD1 (6 bases). V was clipped by 5 bases and J by 3 bases, with 11 bases between them. The CDR3 has 14 residues. Germline V gives CDR1 SGHTA, CDR2 FQGNSA.

This rearrangement joins TRBV20-1 to TRBJ2-1, with 10 nucleotides matching TRBD2. The J segment lost 6 bases and the V segment lost 2 bases, leaving 4 bases of the junction unmatched. This CDR3 has 14 amino acids. The V gene's germline CDR1 is DFQATT and CDR2 SNEGSKA (reference sequence). Here the CDR3 reads CSARSLAGANEQFF. The CDR3 DNA follows: TGCAGTGCTAGAAGTCTAGCGGGGGCCAATGAGCAGTTCTTC.